This T cell receptor beta chain was retrieved from a study of CD8 T cells in ankylosing spondylitis. This clonotype was picked up a small number of times. What it binds is not known. TCRdb re-called the 5' RACE reads with MiXCR, one entry per CDR3 protein. The table lists some 240,000 distinct CDR3 sequences, about 9.1% of them singletons, with 6.5% to 7% in the top ten. J gave up 7 bases and V 6 bases, and 5 bases lay outside the gene matches. In germline, CDR1 is SGHVS, CDR2 FQNEAQ. The CDR3 is 12 amino acids. The study's findings and limits: Earlier work had already found some motif variants in reactive arthritis synovial fluid and blood. As reported, disease-linked clones showed significant enrichment in matched ankylosing spondylitis synovial fluid. What seemed typical of ankylosing spondylitis blood was a TCR beta motif built from 7 or 8 highly homologous variants.

The sequence came from a male donor with ankylosing spondylitis or in good health (not recorded which). V gene TRBV7-8 combines with J gene TRBJ1-2; 7 bases fit TRBD1. Sequenced input: blood, either unsorted or a sorted T cell fraction (not recorded which). CDR3 sequence reads: CASRRDSLGYTF. Here the CDR3 DNA reads TGTGCCAGCAGACGGGACAGCCTTGGCTACACCTTC.